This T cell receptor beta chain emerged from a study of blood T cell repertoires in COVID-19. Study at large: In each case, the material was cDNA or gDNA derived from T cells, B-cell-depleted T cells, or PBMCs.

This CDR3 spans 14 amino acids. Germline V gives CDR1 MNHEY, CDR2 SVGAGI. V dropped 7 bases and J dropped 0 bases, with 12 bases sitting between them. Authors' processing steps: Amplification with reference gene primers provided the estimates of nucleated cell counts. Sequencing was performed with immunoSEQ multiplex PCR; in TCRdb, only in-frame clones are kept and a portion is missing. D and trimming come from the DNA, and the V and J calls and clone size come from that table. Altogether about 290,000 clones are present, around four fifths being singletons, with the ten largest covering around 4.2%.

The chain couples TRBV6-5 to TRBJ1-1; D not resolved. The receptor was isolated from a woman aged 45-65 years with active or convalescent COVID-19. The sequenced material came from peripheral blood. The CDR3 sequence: CASTGRALNTEAFF. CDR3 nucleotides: TGTGCCAGCACCGGGCGGGCTTTGAACACTGAAGCTTTCTTT.